Each of the 15 T cell receptor beta chains below was sequenced from the same sample in a study of PD-1 blockade in classical Hodgkin lymphoma. Relapses following autologous stem cell transplantation were seen in all patients, with brentuximab vedotin exposure varying. Repertoires were generated with immunoSEQ multiplex PCR, while TCRdb's copy carries only in-frame clones and drops some. The data show about 30,000 clones, 55% to 75% seen once. Here the sequenced sample was peripheral blood mononuclear cells (PBMCs), taken before the second cycle of nivolumab. The receptors originated from a human donor with classical Hodgkin lymphoma.

The chain is built from TRBV27 and TRBJ2-3, with D perhaps matching TRBD1 (6 bases). Trimming took off 2 bases at V and 2 bases at J, with 14 bases between the two ends. Germline CDR1 MNHEY, CDR2 SMNVEV (reference sequence). The CDR3 loop spans 16 amino acids. The CDR3 sequence: CASSLGAGEITDTQYF. The DNA of the CDR3 is TGTGCCAGCAGTTTAGGCGCAGGGGAAATCACAGATACGCAGTATTTT.

This clone was counted between two and nine times. The rearrangement links TRBV5-6 to TRBJ1-3; 11 bases are shared with TRBD1. Germline V gives CDR1 SGHDT, CDR2 YYEEEE. There are 15 residues in the CDR3. With V trimmed by 4 bases and J by 7 bases, 7 bases remained unmatched. CDR3 coding DNA: TGTGCCAGCAGCCCGAAGGACAGGGGGCTGAACACCATATATTTT. This codes for CASSPKDRGLNTIYF.

This rearrangement joins TRBV28 to TRBJ2-4, with a weak D call TRBD1 (6 bases). V lost 3 bases to trimming and J lost 2 bases, with 11 bases between them. In germline, CDR1 is MDHEN, CDR2 SYDVKM. The CDR3 sequence is 15 residues long. CDR3 amino acids: CASSFLGTSKNIQYF. DNA for the CDR3: TGTGCCAGCAGTTTCCTGGGGACATCCAAAAACATTCAGTACTTC.

This clone was recorded once. The chain carries TRBV9 and TRBJ2-5; D perhaps matches TRBD1 (5 bases). Trimming cost V 4 bases and J 4 bases, with 17 bases left between them. There are 15 residues in the CDR3. Germline lookup yields CDR1 SGDLS and CDR2 YYNGEE. The CDR3 nucleotides read TGTGCCAGCAGCCCCGGTACACTTGGGGCAGAGACCCAGTACTTC. As protein: CASSPGTLGAETQYF.

The CDR3 coding sequence is TGTGCCAGCAGCCTTAGCTTACAGAGCCCTAGCACAGATACGCAGTATTTT. It yields the protein CASSLSLQSPSTDTQYF. The genes are TRBV28 and TRBJ2-3; no clear D. The CDR3 is 17 amino acids. The V gene's germline CDR1 is MDHEN and CDR2 SYDVKM. The V end was cut by 6 bases, the J end by 0 bases, with 19 bases between. The entire variable domain, with the rest obtained from reference TRBV28 and TRBJ2-3, is as follows: DVKVTQSSRYLVKRTGEKVFLECVQDMDHENMFWYRQDPGLGLRLIYFSYDVKMKEKGDIPEGYSVSREKKERFSLILESASTNQTSMYLCASSLSLQSPSTDTQYFGPGTRLTVL.

The chain recombines TRBV6-5 with TRBJ2-3, with D perhaps being TRBD1 or TRBD2 (6 bases each). Germline CDR1 is MNHEY and CDR2 is SVGAGI. V dropped 2 bases and J dropped 2 bases, with 14 bases sitting between them. The CDR3 is made up of 16 amino acids. CDR3 sequence reads: CASSYRGTFPTDTQYF. The CDR3 nucleotides are TGTGCCAGCAGTTACCGCGGGACATTTCCCACAGATACGCAGTATTTT.

This chain links TRBV7-9 with TRBJ2-1; 10 bases map to TRBD2. Losses at the gene ends were 5 bases for V and 5 bases for J; bases not matched to a gene: 6. Looked up from germline, CDR1 is SEHNR and CDR2 is FQNEAQ (reference sequence). This CDR3 spans 15 amino acids. Written as DNA, the CDR3 is TGTGCCAGCAGCGGAAGCGGGGGGGCTAACAATGAGCAGTTCTTC. It is translated as CASSGSGGANNEQFF.

The rearrangement links TRBV28 to TRBJ1-2, with D possibly being TRBD1 (6 bases). Trimming removed 3 bases at V and 6 bases at J, with 17 bases between. CDR1 and CDR2 (germline): MDHEN, SYDVKM. This CDR3 contains 15 residues. CDR3 coding DNA: TGTGCCAGCAGTTTCCGGGAGGGGGTAGTCAATGGCTACACCTTC. As protein: CASSFREGVVNGYTF.

The CDR3 sequence: CASERSTDTQYF. CDR3 bases: TGTGCCAGCGAGCGGAGCACAGATACGCAGTATTTT. This chain uses TRBV2 with TRBJ2-3; a possible D gene is TRBD2 (5 bases). Germline V gene lookup returns CDR1 SNHLY and CDR2 FYNNEI. CDR3 length: 12 residues. V was clipped by 8 bases and J by 0 bases, with 6 bases between them.

V and J are TRBV6-5 and TRBJ1-1; D not resolved. The germline V gene has CDR1 MNHEY and CDR2 SVGAGI. The CDR3 has 13 residues. V was pared by 3 bases and J by 5 bases, with 10 bases between. The CDR3 loop reads CASSYNRGTEAFF. In nucleotides, the CDR3 is TGTGCCAGCAGTTATAACAGAGGGACTGAAGCTTTCTTT.

This clone was picked up a small number of times. The gene calls are TRBV27 and TRBJ2-3; possible D gene TRBD2, 6 bases. The V end was cut by 5 bases, the J end by 9 bases, with 12 bases between. This CDR3 is built from 12 residues. CDR1 and CDR2 from the germline V gene are MNHEY and SMNVEV (reference sequence). CDR3 bases: TGTGCCAGCAGTAAACTAGCAGGGACGCAGTATTTT. This gives the protein CASSKLAGTQYF.

The chain combines TRBV6-6 with TRBJ2-7; 7 bases line up with TRBD2. Germline-derived CDR1 and CDR2 are MNHNY and SVGAGI (reference sequence). Trimming took 10 bases from V and 6 from J; bases not matched to a gene: 9. The CDR3 covers 12 residues. DNA of the CDR3: TGTGCCACCCTCGCGGGGGAGGGCGAGCAGTACTTC. Translated: CATLAGEGEQYF.

This chain joins TRBV10-1 and TRBJ2-7; tentative D call: TRBD2 (6 bases). Germline lookup yields CDR1 WNHNN and CDR2 SYGVQD (reference sequence). Trimming left V 2 bases short and J 3 bases short, with 8 bases between. This CDR3 is built from 13 residues. The CDR3: CASSERRGYEQYF. The CDR3 DNA reads TGCGCCAGCAGTGAGAGGAGGGGCTACGAGCAGTACTTC.

The V and J genes are TRBV7-2 and TRBJ2-3; 7 bases fit TRBD2. Per the germline V gene, CDR1 is SGHTA and CDR2 is FQGNSA. J gave up 6 bases and V 5 bases, and 14 bases lay outside the gene matches. The CDR3 is made up of 16 amino acids. CDR3 loop: CASSPRTRNHDDTQYF. The CDR3 DNA sequence: TGTGCCAGCAGCCCCCGGACTAGGAATCATGATGATACGCAGTATTTT. Looking up the rest from reference TRBV7-2 and TRBJ2-3 gives the full variable domain: GAGVSQSPSNKVTEKGKDVELRCDPISGHTALYWYRQSLGQGLEFLIYFQGNSAPDKSGLPSDRFSAERTGGSVSTLTIQRTQQEDSAVYLCASSPRTRNHDDTQYFGPGTRLTVL.

This clone was seen a few times. The rearrangement links TRBV6-5 to TRBJ1-6; the D is unclear. The germline V gene encodes CDR1 MNHEY and CDR2 SVGAGI. Trimming stripped 2 bases from V and 10 bases from J, with 12 bases between. The CDR3 has 14 residues. CDR3: CASSYEKGISPLHF. CDR3 bases: TGTGCCAGCAGTTACGAGAAGGGAATCTCACCCCTCCACTTT.